This T cell receptor (beta chain) derives from a study of blood T cell repertoires in COVID-19. Turning to the study itself: Spain, Italy and the United States supplied samples that represented acute and convalescent COVID-19. Sample material is recorded as cDNA or gDNA derived from T cells, B-cell-depleted T cells, or PBMCs.

In the source study's methods: For nucleated cells, counts were estimated from reference gene primer amplification. TCRdb's copy holds only in-frame clones and misses some; the assay was immunoSEQ multiplex PCR. The V and J calls and clone size were taken over from that table, and D and trimming were inferred from the DNA. The repertoire holds 200,000 to 250,000 clones, approximately 86% seen once, with less than 4% in the top ten. J lost 8 bases, V lost 5 bases, and 6 bases had no gene match. This CDR3 has 15 residues. CDR1 is LNHDA and CDR2 is SQIVND in the germline V gene (reference sequence). V and J are TRBV19 and TRBJ1-4; 12 bases are a match to TRBD1. The sequence was obtained from a woman under 40 who had recovered from COVID-19. The source material was peripheral blood. Written as DNA, the CDR3 is TGTGCCAGTAGTGCCCCGGGACAGGGGGCGGAAAAACTGTTTTTT. The encoded protein is CASSAPGQGAEKLFF.